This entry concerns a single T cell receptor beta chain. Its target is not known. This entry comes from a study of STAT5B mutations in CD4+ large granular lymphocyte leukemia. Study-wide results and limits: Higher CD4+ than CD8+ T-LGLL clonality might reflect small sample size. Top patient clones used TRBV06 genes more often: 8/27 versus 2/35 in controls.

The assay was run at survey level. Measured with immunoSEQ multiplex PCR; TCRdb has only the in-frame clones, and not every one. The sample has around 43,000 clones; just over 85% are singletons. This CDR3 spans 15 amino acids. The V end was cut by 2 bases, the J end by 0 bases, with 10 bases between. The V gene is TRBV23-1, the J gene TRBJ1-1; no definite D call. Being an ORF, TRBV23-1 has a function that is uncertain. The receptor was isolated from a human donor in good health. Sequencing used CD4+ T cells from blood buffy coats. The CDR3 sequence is CASSQINSMNTEAFF. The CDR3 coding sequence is TGCGCCAGCAGTCAAATCAACAGCATGAACACTGAAGCTTTCTTT.